This note documents a single T cell receptor beta chain sequence. Germline assignment: CDR1 SGHRS and CDR2 YFSETQ. The CDR3 length is 19 residues. V was pared by 0 bases and J by 3 bases, with 8 bases of the junction left unmatched. The entry originates in a study of blood T cell repertoires in COVID-19. Study-wide context: Researchers got acute and convalescent COVID-19 samples from the United States, Italy and Spain. Nucleic acid was either cDNA or gDNA, and it came from T cells, B-cell-depleted T cells, or PBMCs.

Under the authors' procedure: By means of reference gene primer amplification, nucleated cell counts were estimated. Using immunoSEQ multiplex PCR, the repertoire was profiled, and TCRdb retains in-frame clones only, with some absent. Clonal size and the V and J genes are those of that table, whereas D and trimming came from the DNA. The sample yields about 98,000 clones, around 82% seen once. Source material: peripheral blood. The source of this sequence is a man between 65 and 85 years old with active or convalescent COVID-19. V gene TRBV5-1 combines with J gene TRBJ2-3; 15 nucleotides line up with TRBD2. The CDR3 nucleotides read TGCGCCAGCAGCTTGGCCACGGGACTAGCGGGGGGAGGAACAGATACGCAGTATTTT. This codes for CASSLATGLAGGGTDTQYF.